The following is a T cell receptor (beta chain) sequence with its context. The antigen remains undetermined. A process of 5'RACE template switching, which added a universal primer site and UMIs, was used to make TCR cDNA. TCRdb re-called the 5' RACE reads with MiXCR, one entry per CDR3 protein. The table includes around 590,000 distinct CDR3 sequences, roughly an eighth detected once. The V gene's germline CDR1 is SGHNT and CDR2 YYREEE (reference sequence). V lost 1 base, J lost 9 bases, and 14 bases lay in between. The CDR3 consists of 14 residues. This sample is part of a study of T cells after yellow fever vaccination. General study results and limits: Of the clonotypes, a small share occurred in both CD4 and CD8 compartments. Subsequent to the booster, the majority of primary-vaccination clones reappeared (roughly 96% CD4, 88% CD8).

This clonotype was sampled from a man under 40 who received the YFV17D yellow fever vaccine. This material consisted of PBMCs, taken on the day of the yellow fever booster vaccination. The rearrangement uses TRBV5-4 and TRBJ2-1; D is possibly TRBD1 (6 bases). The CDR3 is CASSLQGHVGEQFF. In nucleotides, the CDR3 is TGTGCCAGCAGCTTGCAGGGGCATGTAGGTGAGCAGTTCTTC. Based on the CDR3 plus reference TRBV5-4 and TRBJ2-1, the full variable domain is ETGVTQSPTHLIKTRGQQVTLRCSSQSGHNTVSWYQQALGQGPQFIFQYYREEENGRGNFPPRFSGLQFPNYSSELNVNALELDDSALYLCASSLQGHVGEQFFGPGTRLTVL.